These 23 T cell receptor beta chains were sequenced from one sample in a study of cytomegalovirus exposure and HLA in healthy donors. 60 Vbeta and 13 Jbeta primers were used in PCR. Sequencing used immunoSEQ multiplex PCR; TCRdb keeps in-frame clones, though not all of them. The sample records 150,000 to 200,000 clones, roughly 68% being singletons. Sequencing input: PBMCs. Receptor source: a woman aged 25 to 39 in good health and CMV-seronegative.

The CDR3, as DNA: TGTGCCAGCAGCGAGGTGGGACAGAGCTCCTACAATGAGCAGTTCTTC. Protein product: CASSEVGQSSYNEQFF. The chain employs TRBV9 and TRBJ2-1; TRBD1 matches at 7 bases. This CDR3 comprises 16 residues. Looked up from germline, CDR1 is SGDLS and CDR2 is YYNGEE. V dropped 3 bases and J dropped 0; count of bases not matched to a gene: 6.

The rearrangement uses TRBV9 and TRBJ2-3, with D possibly TRBD1 on 6 matching bases. The V end was cut by 0 bases, the J end by 4 bases, with 12 bases between. The CDR3 is made up of 15 amino acids. The germline gives CDR1 SGDLS, CDR2 YYNGEE. This CDR3 reads CASSVARTDADTQYF. The CDR3, as DNA: TGTGCCAGCAGCGTAGCAAGGACAGACGCAGATACGCAGTATTTT. Full variable domain (remainder filled in from reference TRBV9 and TRBJ2-3): DSGVTQTPKHLITATGQRVTLRCSPRSGDLSVYWYQQSLDQGLQFLIQYYNGEERAKGNILERFSAQQFPDLHSELNLSSLELGDSALYFCASSVARTDADTQYFGPGTRLTVL.

This clone was seen only a few times. The chain has TRBV4-2 and TRBJ2-1; D unresolved. CDR1 and CDR2 from the germline V gene are LGHNA and YNFKEQ. This CDR3 comprises 11 residues. V was shortened by 3 bases and J by 13 bases, with 10 bases between the two germline ends. CDR3 coding DNA: TGTGCCAGCAGCCAGGGTGAGGCTCAGTTCTTC. Its protein is CASSQGEAQFF.

This rearrangement joins TRBV4-3 to TRBJ2-2, with TRBD1 identical over 8 bases. J was trimmed by 4 bases and V by 0 bases; bases with no gene match: 7. Germline V gene data show CDR1 as LGHNA and CDR2 as YSLEER. The CDR3 is 17 amino acids. CDR3 in amino acids: CASSQEATGAGTGELFF. CDR3 DNA: TGCGCCAGCAGCCAAGAAGCGACAGGGGCTGGCACCGGGGAGCTGTTTTTT.

The rearrangement links TRBV9 to TRBJ1-1, with D perhaps matching TRBD1 (6 bases). Germline assignment: CDR1 SGDLS and CDR2 YYNGEE. The CDR3 is 16 amino acids. The germline V and J ends were trimmed by 4 bases and 1 base, with 17 bases remaining between them. The CDR3 DNA sequence: TGTGCCAGCAGCCCTCGTGGCAGGGGCCGGAACACTGAAGCTTTCTTT. It yields the protein CASSPRGRGRNTEAFF.

This clone was seen more than once but under ten times. CDR3 DNA: TGTGCCAGCAGTCCGGGACAGGGGATGTCTTTCTTT. This gives the protein CASSPGQGMSFF. V is TRBV6-6 and J is TRBJ1-1; TRBD1 matches at 10 bases. Germline loops: CDR1 MNHNY, CDR2 SVGAGI (reference sequence). V gave up 5 bases and J gave up 12 bases; unmatched junction bases: 6. The CDR3 spans 12 residues.

In DNA form, the CDR3 reads TGTGCCAGCAGCTTCTCGGACACAGTCAAAGAGACCCAGTACTTC. It translates to CASSFSDTVKETQYF. The chain joins TRBV5-5 to TRBJ2-5; tentatively, D is TRBD1 (5 bases). V was pared by 2 bases and J by 3 bases, with 14 bases between. The CDR3 totals 15 residues. In germline, CDR1 is SGHKS, CDR2 YYEKEE (reference sequence).

V is TRBV15 and J is TRBJ2-1, with 10 bases identical to TRBD2. In germline, CDR1 is LNHNV, CDR2 YYDKDF (reference sequence). The V and J ends lost 4 bases and 4 bases, in that order; junction bases with no gene match: 7. The CDR3 runs 16 residues. The CDR3 sequence is CATSKERGGVYNEQFF. DNA for the CDR3: TGTGCCACCAGCAAGGAGCGGGGGGGCGTTTACAATGAGCAGTTCTTC.

This chain links TRBV18 with TRBJ2-1; a possible D gene is TRBD1 (5 bases). The germline V and J ends were trimmed by 5 bases and 1 base, with 15 bases remaining between them. Germline loops: CDR1 KGHSH, CDR2 LQKENI. This CDR3 spans 16 amino acids. Here the CDR3 reads CASSGRGLGSYNEQFF. CDR3 sequence (DNA): TGTGCCAGCTCAGGAAGGGGTCTAGGGTCCTACAATGAGCAGTTCTTC.

The chain uses TRBV5-1 and TRBJ1-4; 7 bases are shared with TRBD1. CDR3 size: 14 residues. V was pared by 0 bases and J by 8 bases, with 4 bases of the junction left unmatched. Germline CDR1 SGHRS, CDR2 YFSETQ. CDR3 nucleotide sequence: TGCGCCAGCAGCTTGGACAGGGGAGGAGAAAAACTGTTTTTT. This sequence encodes CASSLDRGGEKLFF.

The chain has TRBV6-1 and TRBJ1-1; 8 nucleotides agree with TRBD1. Trimming removed 6 bases from V and 1 base from J; junction bases left unmatched: 4. The CDR3 extends over 14 amino acids. Germline CDR1 and CDR2: MNHNS and SASEGT. The CDR3 loop reads CASSQGQENTEAFF. The CDR3 DNA reads as TGTGCCAGCAGCCAGGGACAGGAGAACACTGAAGCTTTCTTT.

The rearrangement uses TRBV5-1 and TRBJ2-1; possibly TRBD2 for D (6 bases). Germline V gene sequence: CDR1 SGHRS, CDR2 YFSETQ. Trimming removed 0 bases from V and 5 bases from J, with 12 bases in between. This CDR3 is 15 amino acids long. This CDR3 reads CASSLGRAGDNEQFF. Written as DNA, the CDR3 is TGCGCCAGCAGCTTGGGGCGAGCGGGCGACAATGAGCAGTTCTTC.

The J gene is TRBJ1-5, the V gene TRBV19, with TRBD1 matching over 7 bases. Germline lookup yields CDR1 LNHDA and CDR2 SQIVND (reference sequence). Unmatched junction bases numbered 13, after V lost 11 bases and J lost 0 bases. The CDR3 runs 16 residues. CDR3 coding DNA: TGTGCCTCGCGGTGGCAGGGGGGAACTAGCAATCAGCCCCAGCATTTT. It codes for CASRWQGGTSNQPQHF.

CDR3 residues: CASSPAGQRNEKLFF. The CDR3 DNA reads TGTGCCAGCTCACCGGCGGGACAGAGGAATGAAAAACTGTTTTTT. The rearrangement uses TRBV18 and TRBJ1-4; 7 bases match TRBD1. The CDR3 spans 15 residues. Germline V gene lookup returns CDR1 KGHSH and CDR2 LQKENI. V trimming: 3 bases; J trimming: 5 bases; junction bases outside the gene matches: 6.

CDR3 loop: CASSLLAEGNEQFF. DNA for the CDR3: TGTGCCAGCAGCCTTTTAGCGGAAGGCAATGAGCAGTTCTTC. The rearrangement uses TRBV14 and TRBJ2-1, with D perhaps matching TRBD2 (6 bases). Trimming removed 4 bases from V and 6 bases from J, with 13 bases in between. This CDR3 is built from 14 residues. Germline V lookup: CDR1 SGHDN, CDR2 FVKESK.

V is TRBV7-2 and J is TRBJ1-2; D is possibly TRBD1 (5 bases). CDR1 is SGHTA and CDR2 is FQGNSA in the germline V gene. The CDR3 has 16 residues. Trimming left V 5 bases short and J 7 bases short, with 23 bases between. CDR3 loop: CASSPPWAGDGSGYTF. CDR3 coding DNA: TGTGCCAGCAGCCCCCCCTGGGCGGGGGATGGGTCTGGCTACACCTTC. The full variable domain, completed using reference TRBV7-2 and TRBJ1-2, is GAGVSQSPSNKVTEKGKDVELRCDPISGHTALYWYRQSLGQGLEFLIYFQGNSAPDKSGLPSDRFSAERTGGSVSTLTIQRTQQEDSAVYLCASSPPWAGDGSGYTFGSGTRLTVV.

V and J are TRBV4-1 and TRBJ2-1; TRBD2 aligns across 7 bases. The CDR3 consists of 17 residues. CDR1 and CDR2 from the germline V gene are MGHRA and YSYEKL. The J segment lost 5 bases and the V segment lost 3 bases, leaving 13 bases of the junction unmatched. This chain's CDR3 is CASSHITAGVSNNEQFF. CDR3 DNA sequence: TGCGCCAGCAGCCATATAACCGCGGGGGTCTCAAACAATGAGCAGTTCTTC.

V gene TRBV6-5 combines with J gene TRBJ2-3; D possibly corresponds to TRBD2 (7 bases). This CDR3 contains 15 residues. V shed 0 bases and J shed 3 bases, with 10 bases lying between them. Germline V gene data show CDR1 as MNHEY and CDR2 as SVGAGI. The CDR3 protein is CASSYSGGLTDTQYF. The CDR3 nucleotides read TGTGCCAGCAGTTACTCGGGGGGGCTGACAGATACGCAGTATTTT.

The chain joins TRBV19 to TRBJ1-4, with D unresolved. Germline V gives CDR1 LNHDA, CDR2 SQIVND (reference sequence). There are 16 residues in the CDR3. Between the trimmed V and J ends, which lost 5 bases and 8 bases, there was a span of 21 bases. This chain's CDR3 is CASSPTPAGTGEKLFF. The CDR3 DNA sequence: TGTGCCAGTAGTCCTACCCCAGCGGGAACGGGGGAAAAACTGTTTTTT.

The chain recombines TRBV7-8 with TRBJ2-3; weak D call: TRBD1 (6 bases). Germline V gene data show CDR1 as SGHVS and CDR2 as FQNEAQ. Trimming left V 8 bases short and J 4 bases short, with 13 bases between. There are 13 residues in the CDR3. Here the CDR3 reads CASGQGFADTQYF. In DNA, the CDR3 is TGTGCCAGCGGCCAGGGGTTCGCAGATACGCAGTATTTT.

CDR3 protein: CASTGGDTEAFF. The CDR3 DNA sequence: TGTGCCAGCACTGGGGGGGACACTGAAGCTTTCTTT. This chain connects TRBV6-5 to TRBJ1-1; D perhaps matches TRBD1 (5 bases). V lost 7 bases and J lost 3, with 9 bases in between. This CDR3 spans 12 amino acids. In germline, CDR1 is MNHEY, CDR2 SVGAGI.

This rearrangement joins TRBV18 to TRBJ1-2; no clear D. The CDR3 sequence is 15 residues long. The V end lost 7 bases, the J end lost 6 bases, and 21 bases lay between the germline ends. Germline loops: CDR1 KGHSH, CDR2 LQKENI. The CDR3 nucleotides read TGTGCCAGCTTACCGCCTAGCCCGGCCGGGGATGGCTACACCTTC. Translated: CASLPPSPAGDGYTF.

The gene calls are TRBV15 and TRBJ2-1; 9 bases match TRBD2. Germline loops: CDR1 LNHNV, CDR2 YYDKDF (reference sequence). V lost 0 bases and J lost 3; bases outside the gene matches: 3. The CDR3 length is 16 residues. This chain's CDR3 is CATSREPSGIYNEQFF. The CDR3 DNA is TGTGCCACCAGCAGAGAGCCTAGCGGGATCTACAATGAGCAGTTCTTC.